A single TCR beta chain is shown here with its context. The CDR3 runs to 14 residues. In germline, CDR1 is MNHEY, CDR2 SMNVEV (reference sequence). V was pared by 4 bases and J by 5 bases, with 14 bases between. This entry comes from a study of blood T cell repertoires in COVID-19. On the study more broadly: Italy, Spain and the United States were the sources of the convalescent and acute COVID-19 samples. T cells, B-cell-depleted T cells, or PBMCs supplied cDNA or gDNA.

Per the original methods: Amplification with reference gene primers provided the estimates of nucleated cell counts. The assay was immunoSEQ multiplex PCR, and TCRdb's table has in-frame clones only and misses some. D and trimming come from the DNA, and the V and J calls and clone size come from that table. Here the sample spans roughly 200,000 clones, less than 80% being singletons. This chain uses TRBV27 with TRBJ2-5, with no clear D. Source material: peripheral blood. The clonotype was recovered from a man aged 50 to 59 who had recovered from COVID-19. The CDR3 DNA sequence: TGTGCCAGCAGTTCCGCCTCCACTCACGAGACCCAGTACTTC. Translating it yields CASSSASTHETQYF.